The entry below describes one T cell receptor beta chain. Antigen specificity is unknown. The data belong to a study of CD8 T cells in ankylosing spondylitis. Researchers built TCR beta libraries using quantitative 5'-RACE with molecular barcodes. TCRdb redid the calling of the 5' RACE reads with MiXCR, one entry per CDR3 protein. The sample consists of roughly 180,000 distinct CDR3 sequences, approximately 13% of them appearing once. Study findings and constraints: From matched ankylosing spondylitis synovial fluid, disease-linked clones were reportedly recovered at significantly enriched levels. Typical of ankylosing spondylitis blood, it appeared, was a TCR beta motif of eight highly homologous variants. Relatively scarce in peripheral blood, disease-linked clones were CD8+.

The CDR3 runs to 14 residues. V gave up 3 bases and J gave up 4 bases, with 9 bases separating them. The chain is built from TRBV12-3 or TRBV12-4 and TRBJ2-2; weak D call: TRBD2 (5 bases). This clonotype was sampled from a female donor with ankylosing spondylitis or in good health (not recorded which). Source material: blood, either unsorted or a sorted T cell fraction (not recorded which). This chain's CDR3 is CASSFIGSTGELFF. In DNA form, the CDR3 reads TGTGCCAGCAGTTTCATAGGGAGCACCGGGGAGCTGTTTTTT.